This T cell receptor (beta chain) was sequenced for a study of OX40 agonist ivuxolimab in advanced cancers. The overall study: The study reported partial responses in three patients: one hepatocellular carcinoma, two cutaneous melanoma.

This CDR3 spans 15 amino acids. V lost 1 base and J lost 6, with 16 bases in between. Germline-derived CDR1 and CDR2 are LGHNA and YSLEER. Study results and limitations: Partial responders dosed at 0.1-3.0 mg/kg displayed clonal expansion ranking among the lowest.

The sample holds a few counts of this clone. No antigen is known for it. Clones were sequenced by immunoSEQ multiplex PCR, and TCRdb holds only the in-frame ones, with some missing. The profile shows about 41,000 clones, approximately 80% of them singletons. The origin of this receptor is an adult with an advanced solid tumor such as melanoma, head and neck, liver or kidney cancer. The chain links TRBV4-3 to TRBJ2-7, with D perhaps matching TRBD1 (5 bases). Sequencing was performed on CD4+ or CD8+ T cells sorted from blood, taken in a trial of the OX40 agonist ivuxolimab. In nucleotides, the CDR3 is TGCGCCAGCAGCCAAGTGGCAGGGATGCCTACCGAGCAGTACTTC. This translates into CASSQVAGMPTEQYF.